This is a list of T cell receptor beta chains from one sample in a study of T cells in narcolepsy. The method was immunoSEQ multiplex PCR; TCRdb's version includes in-frame clones alone and lacks a portion of them. Counted here are under 30,000 clones, more than 80% occurring once; the ten biggest clones make up under 1.5%. Sample: CD45RA- memory CD4+ T cells from PBMCs. The receptors were gathered from a human donor with narcolepsy. Each CDR3 is given with its conserved first and last residue.

>TRBV18|19|TRBJ2-6
CASSLVTAGGISGANVLTF
>TRBV12-2|18|TRBJ2-7
CASRLDPSVAPESYEQYF
>TRBV6-1|15|TRBJ1-1
CASTIGQNTNTEAFF
>TRBV19|13|TRBJ1-6
CASSGWGQSPLHF
>TRBV2|15|TRBJ1-1
CASSELGGQNTEAFF
>TRBV5-1|14|TRBJ1-2
CASSVGQGAPGYTF
>TRBV29-1|18|TRBJ2-1
CSVEDHTPRGGISNEQFF
>TRBV30|13|TRBJ1-2
CAWSVQGPGGYTF
>TRBV5-1|15|TRBJ2-7
CASSRGGREPRQQYF
>TRBV5-1|15|TRBJ2-7
CASRVSRDRDYRQYF
>TRBV5-1|13|TRBJ1-1
CASSRGQGTEAFF
>TRBV30|12|TRBJ2-4
CAWSGPKNIQYF
>TRBV25-1|17|TRBJ2-3
CASSFQGKVFRTDTQYF